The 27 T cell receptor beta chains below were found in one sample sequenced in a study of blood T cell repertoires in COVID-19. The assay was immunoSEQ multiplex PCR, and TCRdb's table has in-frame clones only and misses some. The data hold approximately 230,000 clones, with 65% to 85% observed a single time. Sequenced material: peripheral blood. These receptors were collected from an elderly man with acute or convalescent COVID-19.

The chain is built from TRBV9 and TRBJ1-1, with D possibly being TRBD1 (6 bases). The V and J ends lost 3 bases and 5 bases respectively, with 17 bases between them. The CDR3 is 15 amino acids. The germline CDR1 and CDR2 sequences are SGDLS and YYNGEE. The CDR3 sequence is CASSAPGTLTTEAFF. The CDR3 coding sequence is TGTGCCAGCAGCGCCCCCGGGACATTGACAACTGAAGCTTTCTTT. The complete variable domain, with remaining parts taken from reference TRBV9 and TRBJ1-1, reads DSGVTQTPKHLITATGQRVTLRCSPRSGDLSVYWYQQSLDQGLQFLIQYYNGEERAKGNILERFSAQQFPDLHSELNLSSLELGDSALYFCASSAPGTLTTEAFFGQGTRLTVV.

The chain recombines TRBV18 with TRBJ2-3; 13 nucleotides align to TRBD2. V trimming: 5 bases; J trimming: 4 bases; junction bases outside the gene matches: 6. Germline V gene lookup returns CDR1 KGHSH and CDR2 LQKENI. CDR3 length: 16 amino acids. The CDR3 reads CASSATSGGSPDTQYF. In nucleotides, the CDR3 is TGTGCCAGCTCAGCGACTAGCGGGGGGTCCCCAGATACGCAGTATTTT.

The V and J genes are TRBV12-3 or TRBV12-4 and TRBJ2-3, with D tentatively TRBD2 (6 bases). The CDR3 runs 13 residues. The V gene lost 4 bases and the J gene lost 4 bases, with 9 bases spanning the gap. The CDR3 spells CASSWRGPDTQYF. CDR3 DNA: TGTGCCAGCAGTTGGCGGGGCCCAGATACGCAGTATTTT.

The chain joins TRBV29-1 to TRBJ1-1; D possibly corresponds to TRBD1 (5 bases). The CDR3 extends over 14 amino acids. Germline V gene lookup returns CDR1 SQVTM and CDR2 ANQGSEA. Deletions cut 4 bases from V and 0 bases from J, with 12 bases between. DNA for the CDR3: TGCAGCGTTGTGGAGGGACGGATGAACACTGAAGCTTTCTTT. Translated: CSVVEGRMNTEAFF.

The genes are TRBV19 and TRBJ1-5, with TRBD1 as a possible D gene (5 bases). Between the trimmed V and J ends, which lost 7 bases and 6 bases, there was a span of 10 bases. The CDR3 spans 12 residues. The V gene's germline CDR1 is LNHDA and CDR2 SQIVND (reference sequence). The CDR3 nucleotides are TGTGCCAGTACGGGGGTAGGTCAGCCCCAGCATTTT. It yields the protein CASTGVGQPQHF.

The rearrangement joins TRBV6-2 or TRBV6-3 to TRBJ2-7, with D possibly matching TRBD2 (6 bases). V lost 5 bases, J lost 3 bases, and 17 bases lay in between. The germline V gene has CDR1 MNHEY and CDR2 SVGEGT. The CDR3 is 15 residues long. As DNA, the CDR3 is TGTGCCAGCAGTCTAACAACGGCGGGAAGCTACGAGCAGTACTTC. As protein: CASSLTTAGSYEQYF.

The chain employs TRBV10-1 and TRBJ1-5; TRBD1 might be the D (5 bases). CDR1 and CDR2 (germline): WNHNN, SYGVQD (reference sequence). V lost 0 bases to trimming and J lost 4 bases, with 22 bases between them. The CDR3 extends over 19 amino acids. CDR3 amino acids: CASSESHRQRAILNQPQHF. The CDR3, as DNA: TGCGCCAGCAGTGAGTCGCACAGGCAAAGGGCCATTCTTAATCAGCCCCAGCATTTT.

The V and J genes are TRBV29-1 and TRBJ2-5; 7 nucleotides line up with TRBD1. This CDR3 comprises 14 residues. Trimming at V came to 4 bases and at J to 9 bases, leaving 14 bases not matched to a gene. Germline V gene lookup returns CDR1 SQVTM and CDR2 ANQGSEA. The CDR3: CSVVPGGQVRAQYF. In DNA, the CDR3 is TGCAGCGTTGTTCCAGGGGGACAAGTTCGGGCCCAGTACTTC. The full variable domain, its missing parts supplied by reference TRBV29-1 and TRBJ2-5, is SAVISQKPSRDICQRGTSLTIQCQVDSQVTMMFWYRQQPGQSLTLIATANQGSEATYESGFVIDKFPISRPNLTFSTLTVSNMSPEDSSIYLCSVVPGGQVRAQYFGPGTRLLVL.

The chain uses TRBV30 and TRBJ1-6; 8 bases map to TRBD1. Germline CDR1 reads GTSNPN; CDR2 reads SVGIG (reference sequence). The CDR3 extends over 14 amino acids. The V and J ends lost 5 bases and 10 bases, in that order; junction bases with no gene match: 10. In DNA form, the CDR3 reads TGTGCCTGGGGATATTCAGGGGGCAGGTCACCCCTCCACTTT. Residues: CAWGYSGGRSPLHF.

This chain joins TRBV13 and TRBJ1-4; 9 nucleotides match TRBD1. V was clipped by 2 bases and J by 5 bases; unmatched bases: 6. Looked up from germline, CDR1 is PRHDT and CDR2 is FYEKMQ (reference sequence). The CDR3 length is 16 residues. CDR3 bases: TGTGCCAGCAGCTTACTCTCGACAGGGGGGAATGAAAAACTGTTTTTT. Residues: CASSLLSTGGNEKLFF.

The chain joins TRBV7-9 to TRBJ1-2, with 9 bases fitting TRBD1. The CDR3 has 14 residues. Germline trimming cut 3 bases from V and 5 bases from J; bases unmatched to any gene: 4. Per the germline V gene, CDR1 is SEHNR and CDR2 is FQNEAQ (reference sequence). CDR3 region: CASSLGQGLYGYTF. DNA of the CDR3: TGTGCCAGCAGCTTGGGACAGGGTCTTTATGGCTACACCTTC.

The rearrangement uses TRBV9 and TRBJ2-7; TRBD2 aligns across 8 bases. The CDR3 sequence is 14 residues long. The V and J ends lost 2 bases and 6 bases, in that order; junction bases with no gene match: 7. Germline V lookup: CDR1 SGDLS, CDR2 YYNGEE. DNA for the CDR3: TGTGCCAGCAGCGTCGGACTAGCAACCCGCGAGCAGTACTTC. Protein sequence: CASSVGLATREQYF.

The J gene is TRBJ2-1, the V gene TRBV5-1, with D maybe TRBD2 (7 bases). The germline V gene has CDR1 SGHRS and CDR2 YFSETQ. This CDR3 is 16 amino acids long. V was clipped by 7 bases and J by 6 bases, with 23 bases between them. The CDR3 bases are TGCGCCAGCGGGCCGGGGGGCAGCCATCGACCCAATGAGCAGTTCTTC. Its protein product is CASGPGGSHRPNEQFF.

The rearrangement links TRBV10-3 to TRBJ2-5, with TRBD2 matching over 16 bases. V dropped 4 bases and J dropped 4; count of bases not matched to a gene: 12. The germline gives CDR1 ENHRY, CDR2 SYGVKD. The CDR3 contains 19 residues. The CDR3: CAISGSGTSGRDLSETQYF. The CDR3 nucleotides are TGTGCCATCAGTGGTTCGGGGACTAGCGGGAGGGATCTCTCAGAGACCCAGTACTTC.

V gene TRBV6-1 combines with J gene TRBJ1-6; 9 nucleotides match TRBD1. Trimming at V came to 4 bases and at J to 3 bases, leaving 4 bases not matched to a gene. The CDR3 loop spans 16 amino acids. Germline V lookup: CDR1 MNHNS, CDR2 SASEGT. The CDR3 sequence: CASSAPGQGYNSPLHF. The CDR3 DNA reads TGTGCCAGCAGTGCACCGGGACAGGGCTATAATTCACCCCTCCACTTT.

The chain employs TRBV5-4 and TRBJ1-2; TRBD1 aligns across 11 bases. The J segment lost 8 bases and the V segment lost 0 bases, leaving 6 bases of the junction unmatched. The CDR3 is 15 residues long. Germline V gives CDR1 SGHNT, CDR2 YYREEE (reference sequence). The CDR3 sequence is CASSLGGTGGLGYTF. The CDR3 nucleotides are TGTGCCAGCAGCTTGGGAGGGACAGGGGGATTAGGCTACACCTTC.

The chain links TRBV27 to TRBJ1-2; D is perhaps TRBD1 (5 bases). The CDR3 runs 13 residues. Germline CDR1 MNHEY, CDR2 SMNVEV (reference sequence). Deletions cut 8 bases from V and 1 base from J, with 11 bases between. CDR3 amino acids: CASGRRGNYGYTF. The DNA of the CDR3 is TGTGCCAGCGGAAGGAGGGGTAACTATGGCTACACCTTC.

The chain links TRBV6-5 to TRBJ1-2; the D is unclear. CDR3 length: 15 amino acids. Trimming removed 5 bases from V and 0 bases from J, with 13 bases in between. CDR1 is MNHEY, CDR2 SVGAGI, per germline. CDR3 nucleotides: TGTGCCAGCAGTAGACTCCGCTCCCCTAACTATGGCTACACCTTC. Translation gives CASSRLRSPNYGYTF.

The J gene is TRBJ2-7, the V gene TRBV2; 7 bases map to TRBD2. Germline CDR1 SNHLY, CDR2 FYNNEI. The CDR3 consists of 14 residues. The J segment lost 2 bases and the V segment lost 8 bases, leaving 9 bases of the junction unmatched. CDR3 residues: CASAGRAGTYEQYF. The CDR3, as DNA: TGTGCCAGCGCGGGGAGGGCAGGGACCTACGAGCAGTACTTC.

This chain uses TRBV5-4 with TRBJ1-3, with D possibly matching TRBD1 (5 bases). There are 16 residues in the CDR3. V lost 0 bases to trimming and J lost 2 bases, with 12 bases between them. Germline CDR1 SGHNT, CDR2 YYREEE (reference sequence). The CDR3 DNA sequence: TGTGCCAGCAGCTTGGCCGGGGGGGGAGCTGGAAACACCATATATTTT. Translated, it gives CASSLAGGGAGNTIYF.

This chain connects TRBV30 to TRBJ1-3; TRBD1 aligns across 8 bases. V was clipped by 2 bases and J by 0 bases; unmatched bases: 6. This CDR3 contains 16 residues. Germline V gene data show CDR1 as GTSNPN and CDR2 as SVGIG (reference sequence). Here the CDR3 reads CAWSLQGASSGNTIYF. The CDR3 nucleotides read TGTGCCTGGAGTCTCCAGGGGGCGAGCTCTGGAAACACCATATATTTT.

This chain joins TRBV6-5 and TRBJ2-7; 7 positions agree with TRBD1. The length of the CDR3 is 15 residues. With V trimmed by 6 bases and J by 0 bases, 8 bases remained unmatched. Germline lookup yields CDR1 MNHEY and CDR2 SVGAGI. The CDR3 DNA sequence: TGTGCCAGCAGGCTCGGACAGGAGAACTCCTACGAGCAGTACTTC. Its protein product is CASRLGQENSYEQYF.

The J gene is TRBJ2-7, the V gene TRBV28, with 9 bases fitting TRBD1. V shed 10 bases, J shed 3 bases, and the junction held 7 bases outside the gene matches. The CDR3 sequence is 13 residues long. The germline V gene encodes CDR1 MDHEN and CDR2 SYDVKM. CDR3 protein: CATTGTGFYEQYF. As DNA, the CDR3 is TGTGCCACTACGGGGACAGGGTTCTACGAGCAGTACTTC.

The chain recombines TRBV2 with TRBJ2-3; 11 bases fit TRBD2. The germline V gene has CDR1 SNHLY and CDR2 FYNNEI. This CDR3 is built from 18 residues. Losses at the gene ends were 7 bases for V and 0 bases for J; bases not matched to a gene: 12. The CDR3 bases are TGTGCCAGCAAAAAGACTAGCGGGAAACTACAAAGCACAGATACGCAGTATTTT. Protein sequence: CASKKTSGKLQSTDTQYF.

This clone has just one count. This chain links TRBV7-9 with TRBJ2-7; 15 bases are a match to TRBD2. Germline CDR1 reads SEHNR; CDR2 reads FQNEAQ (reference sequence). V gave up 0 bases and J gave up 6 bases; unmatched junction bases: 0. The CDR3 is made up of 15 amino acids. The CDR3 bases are TGTGCCAGCAGCTTAGCGGGACTAGCGGGGGGCGAGCAGTACTTC. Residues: CASSLAGLAGGEQYF.

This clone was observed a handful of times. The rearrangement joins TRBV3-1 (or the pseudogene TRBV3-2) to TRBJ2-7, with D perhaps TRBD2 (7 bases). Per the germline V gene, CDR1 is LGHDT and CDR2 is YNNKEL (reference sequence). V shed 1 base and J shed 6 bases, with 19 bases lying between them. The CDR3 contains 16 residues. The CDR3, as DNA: TGTGCCAGCAGCCAAGGAGGCCGGGGGGCCTCCATCGAGCAGTACTTC. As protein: CASSQGGRGASIEQYF.

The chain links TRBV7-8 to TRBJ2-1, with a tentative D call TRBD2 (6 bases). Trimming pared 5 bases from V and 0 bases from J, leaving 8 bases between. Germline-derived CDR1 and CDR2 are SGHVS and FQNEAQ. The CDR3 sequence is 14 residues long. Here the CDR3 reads CASSRSGSYNEQFF. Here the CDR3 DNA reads TGTGCCAGCAGCCGTAGCGGCTCCTACAATGAGCAGTTCTTC.